This T cell receptor beta chain appears in the sequencing data of a study of cytomegalovirus exposure and HLA in healthy donors. Study-wide context: The Caucasian-associated ancestry cluster held around 81% of roughly 400 genotyped donors. Notes on the study in general: In a later analysis, a missense DCLRE1C variant was linked to TCR beta V- and J-gene trimming. Reportedly, TCR beta sequences accurately predicted HLA-A and HLA-B alleles in most subjects.

With regard to this clone: Its antigen remains unknown.

PCR primers comprised 60 Vbeta and 13 Jbeta primers. Sequencing was performed with immunoSEQ multiplex PCR; in TCRdb, only in-frame clones are kept and a portion is missing. Here the sample spans approximately 150,000 clones, about 68% being singletons. The ends were cut back, 1 base at V and 6 bases at J, with 20 bases in the middle. The CDR3 totals 17 residues. CDR1 is MGHRA and CDR2 is YSYEKL in the germline V gene. The TCR was taken from a female donor in good health and CMV-seronegative. The sample comprised PBMCs. The gene calls are TRBV4-1 and TRBJ2-3; D may be TRBD1 (5 bases). The CDR3 region is CASSQVKTVFKTDTQYF. The CDR3 DNA sequence: TGCGCCAGCAGCCAAGTCAAGACAGTCTTCAAAACCGATACGCAGTATTTT.